This is a list of T cell receptor beta chains from one sample in a study of blood T cell repertoires in COVID-19. Produced via immunoSEQ multiplex PCR; TCRdb's table is partial and in-frame only. Of around 180,000 clones in the sample, 84% are singletons; the top ten hold roughly 12%. The sequencing sample was made of PBMCs or T cells enriched from blood (not recorded which). These receptors originate from a man in his fifties or sixties who had recovered from COVID-19. CDR3s include the opening cysteine and the closing phenylalanine or tryptophan.

j_gene: TRBJ1-4
v_gene: TRBV9
CDR3aa: CASSGIQGSNEKLFF

j_gene: TRBJ2-2
v_gene: TRBV5-1
CDR3aa: CASSFGLGAPGELFF

j_gene: TRBJ1-1
v_gene: TRBV12-3/TRBV12-4
CDR3aa: CASAGGRVTEAFF

j_gene: TRBJ1-3
v_gene: TRBV29-1
CDR3aa: CSVETGGFGNTIYF

j_gene: TRBJ1-6
v_gene: TRBV19
CDR3aa: CASSLDSVRSSYNSPLHF

j_gene: TRBJ2-5
v_gene: TRBV11-3
CDR3aa: CASSPDRGRWETQYF

j_gene: TRBJ2-5
v_gene: TRBV6-1
CDR3aa: CASSEVGTAGKTQYF

j_gene: TRBJ2-2
v_gene: TRBV30
CDR3aa: CAWGQGGRELFF

j_gene: TRBJ2-7
v_gene: TRBV19
CDR3aa: CASSRGGASYEQYF

j_gene: TRBJ1-2
v_gene: TRBV5-1
CDR3aa: CASSKEGPNYGYTF